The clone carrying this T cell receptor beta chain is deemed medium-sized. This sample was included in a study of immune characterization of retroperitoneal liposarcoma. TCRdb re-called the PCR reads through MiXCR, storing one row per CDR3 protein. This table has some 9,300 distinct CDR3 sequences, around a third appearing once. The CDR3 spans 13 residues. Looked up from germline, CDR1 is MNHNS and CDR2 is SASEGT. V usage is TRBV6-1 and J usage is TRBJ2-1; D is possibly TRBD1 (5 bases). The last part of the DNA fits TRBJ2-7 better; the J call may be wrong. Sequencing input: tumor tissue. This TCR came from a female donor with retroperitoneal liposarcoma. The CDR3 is CASSTLRGAEQYF. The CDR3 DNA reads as TGTGCCAGCAGCACGTTAAGGGGTGCGGAGCAGTACTTC.